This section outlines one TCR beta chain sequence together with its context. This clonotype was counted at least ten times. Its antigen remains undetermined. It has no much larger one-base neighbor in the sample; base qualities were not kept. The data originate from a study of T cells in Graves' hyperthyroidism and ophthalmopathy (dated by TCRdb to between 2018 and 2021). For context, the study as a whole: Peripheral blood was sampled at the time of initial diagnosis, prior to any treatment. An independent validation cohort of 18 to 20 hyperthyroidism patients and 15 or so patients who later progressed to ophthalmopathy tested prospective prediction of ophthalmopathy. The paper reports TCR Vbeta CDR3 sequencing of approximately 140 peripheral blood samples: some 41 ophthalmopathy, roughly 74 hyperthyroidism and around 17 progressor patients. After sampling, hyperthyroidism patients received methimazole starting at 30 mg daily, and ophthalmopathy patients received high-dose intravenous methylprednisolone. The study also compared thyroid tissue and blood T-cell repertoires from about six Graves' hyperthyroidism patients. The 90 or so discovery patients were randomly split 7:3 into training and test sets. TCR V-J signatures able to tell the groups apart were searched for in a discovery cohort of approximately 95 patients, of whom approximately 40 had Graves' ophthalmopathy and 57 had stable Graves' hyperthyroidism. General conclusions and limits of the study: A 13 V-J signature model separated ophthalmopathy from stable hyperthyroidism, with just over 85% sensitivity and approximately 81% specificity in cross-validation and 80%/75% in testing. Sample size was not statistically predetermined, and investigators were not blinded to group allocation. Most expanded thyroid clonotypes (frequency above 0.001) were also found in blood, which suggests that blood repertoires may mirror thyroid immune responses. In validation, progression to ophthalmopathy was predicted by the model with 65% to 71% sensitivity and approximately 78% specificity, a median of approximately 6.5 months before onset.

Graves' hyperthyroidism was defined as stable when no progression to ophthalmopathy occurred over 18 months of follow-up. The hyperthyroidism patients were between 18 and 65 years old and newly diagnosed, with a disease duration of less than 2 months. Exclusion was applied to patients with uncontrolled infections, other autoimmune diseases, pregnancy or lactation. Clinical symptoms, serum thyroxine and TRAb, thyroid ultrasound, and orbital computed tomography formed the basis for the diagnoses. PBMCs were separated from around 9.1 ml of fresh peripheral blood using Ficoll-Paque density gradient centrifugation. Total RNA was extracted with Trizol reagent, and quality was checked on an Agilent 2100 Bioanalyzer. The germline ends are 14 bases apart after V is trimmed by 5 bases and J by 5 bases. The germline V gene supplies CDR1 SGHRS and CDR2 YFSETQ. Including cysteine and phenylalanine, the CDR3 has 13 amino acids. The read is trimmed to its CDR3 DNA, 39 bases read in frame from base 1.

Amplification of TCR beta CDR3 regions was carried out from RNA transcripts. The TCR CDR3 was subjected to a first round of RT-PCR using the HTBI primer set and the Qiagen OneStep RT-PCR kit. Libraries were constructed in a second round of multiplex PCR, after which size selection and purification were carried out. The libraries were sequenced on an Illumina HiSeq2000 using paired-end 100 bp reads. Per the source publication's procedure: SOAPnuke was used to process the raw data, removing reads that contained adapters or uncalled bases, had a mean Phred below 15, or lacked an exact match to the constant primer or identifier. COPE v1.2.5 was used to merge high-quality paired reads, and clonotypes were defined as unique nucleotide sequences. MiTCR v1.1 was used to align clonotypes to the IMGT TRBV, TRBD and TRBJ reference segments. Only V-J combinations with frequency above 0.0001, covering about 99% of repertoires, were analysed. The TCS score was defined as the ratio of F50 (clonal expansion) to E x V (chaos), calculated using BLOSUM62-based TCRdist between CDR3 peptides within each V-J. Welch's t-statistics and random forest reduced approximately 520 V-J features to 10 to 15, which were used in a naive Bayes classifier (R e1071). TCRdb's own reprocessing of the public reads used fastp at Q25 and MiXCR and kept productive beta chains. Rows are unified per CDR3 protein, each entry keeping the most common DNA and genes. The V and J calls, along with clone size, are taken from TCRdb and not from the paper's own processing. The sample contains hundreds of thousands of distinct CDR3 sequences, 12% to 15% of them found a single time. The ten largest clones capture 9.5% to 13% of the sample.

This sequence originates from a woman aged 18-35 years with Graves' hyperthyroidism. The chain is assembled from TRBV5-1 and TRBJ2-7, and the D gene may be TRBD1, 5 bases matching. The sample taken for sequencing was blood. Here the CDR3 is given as CASREGAMNEQYF. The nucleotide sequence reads TGCGCCAGCAGGGAAGGGGCTATGAACGAGCAGTACTTC.